The text below deals with one T cell receptor beta chain. Its antigen is not identified. TCRdb re-called the 5' RACE reads with MiXCR, one entry per CDR3 protein. The repertoire has 80,000 to 95,000 distinct CDR3 sequences, around 3.4% of them found once; the top ten carry around 3.1%. The data originate from a study of neurological immune-mediated disorders. Broader study findings: HTLV-1-associated myelopathy had the most TCR clonal expansion, and multiple sclerosis had the least, less than healthy controls.

The source of this sequence is a woman in her fifties or sixties with multiple sclerosis. The sequencing input was PBMCs.

The CDR3, as DNA: TGTGCCAGCAGCCAAGATAGAACCTCCTACAATGAGCAGTTCTTC. Translating gives CASSQDRTSYNEQFF. V usage is TRBV4-2 and J usage is TRBJ2-1; D gene unclear. Germline CDR1 reads LGHNA; CDR2 reads YNFKEQ. Trimming took 0 bases from V and 0 from J, leaving 6 bases between them. The CDR3 loop spans 15 amino acids.